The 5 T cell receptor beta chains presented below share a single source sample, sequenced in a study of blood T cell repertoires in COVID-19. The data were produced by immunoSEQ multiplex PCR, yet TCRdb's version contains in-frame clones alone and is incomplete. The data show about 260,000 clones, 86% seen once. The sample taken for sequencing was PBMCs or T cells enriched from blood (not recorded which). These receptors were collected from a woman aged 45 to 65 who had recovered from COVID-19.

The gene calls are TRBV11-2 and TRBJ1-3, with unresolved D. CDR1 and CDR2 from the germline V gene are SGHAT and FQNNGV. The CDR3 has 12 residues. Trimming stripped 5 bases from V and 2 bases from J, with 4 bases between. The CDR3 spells CASSPAGNTIYF. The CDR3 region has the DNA TGTGCCAGCAGCCCCGCTGGAAACACCATATATTTT. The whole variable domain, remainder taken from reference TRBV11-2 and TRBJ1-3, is EAGVAQSPRYKIIEKRQSVAFWCNPISGHATLYWYQQILGQGPKLLIQFQNNGVVDDSQLPKDRFSAERLKGVDSTLKIQPAKLEDSAVYLCASSPAGNTIYFGEGSWLTVV.

The CDR3 loop is CASSIVGTGDTEAFF. As DNA, the CDR3 is TGTGCCAGTAGTATTGTTGGGACAGGAGACACTGAAGCTTTCTTT. V is TRBV19 and J is TRBJ1-1, with TRBD1 matching over 8 bases. The trim removed 3 bases at V and 3 bases at J, leaving 6 bases unmatched. Germline-derived CDR1 and CDR2 are LNHDA and SQIVND (reference sequence). The CDR3 has 15 residues. Using reference TRBV19 and TRBJ1-1 for the parts outside the CDR3, the full variable domain is DGGITQSPKYLFRKEGQNVTLSCEQNLNHDAMYWYRQDPGQGLRLIYYSQIVNDFQKGDIAEGYSVSREKKESFPLTVTSAQKNPTAFYLCASSIVGTGDTEAFFGQGTRLTVV.

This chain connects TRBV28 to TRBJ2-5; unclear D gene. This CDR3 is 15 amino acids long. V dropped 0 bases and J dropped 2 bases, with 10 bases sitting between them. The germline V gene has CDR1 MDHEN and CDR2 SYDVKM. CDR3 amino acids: CASSLWTTFQETQYF. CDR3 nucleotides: TGTGCCAGCAGTTTATGGACAACCTTTCAAGAGACCCAGTACTTC.

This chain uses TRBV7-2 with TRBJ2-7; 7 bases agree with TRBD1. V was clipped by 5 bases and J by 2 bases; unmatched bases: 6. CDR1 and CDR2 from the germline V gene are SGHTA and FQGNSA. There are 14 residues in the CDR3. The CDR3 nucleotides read TGTGCCAGCAGCCCTGGGGACAGAACCTACGAGCAGTACTTC. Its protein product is CASSPGDRTYEQYF. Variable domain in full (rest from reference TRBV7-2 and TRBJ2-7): GAGVSQSPSNKVTEKGKDVELRCDPISGHTALYWYRQSLGQGLEFLIYFQGNSAPDKSGLPSDRFSAERTGGSVSTLTIQRTQQEDSAVYLCASSPGDRTYEQYFGPGTRLTVT.

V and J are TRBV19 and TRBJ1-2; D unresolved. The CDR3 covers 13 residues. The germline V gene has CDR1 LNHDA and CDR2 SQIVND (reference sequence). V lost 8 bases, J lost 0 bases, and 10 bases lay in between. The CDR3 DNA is TGTGCCAGTTTCTCGAGGGCTAACTATGGCTACACCTTC. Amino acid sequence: CASFSRANYGYTF.